The T cell receptor beta chain under discussion was sequenced for a study of CD8 T cells in Susac syndrome. TCR beta from blood CD8+ and CD4+ T cells was sequenced. Controls matched for sex and age were healthy donors. With random hexamers, reverse transcription was performed on roughly 0.5 to 1 ug of RNA. TCRdb re-called the immunoSEQ multiplex PCR reads with MiXCR, one entry per CDR3 protein. Among about 140,000 distinct CDR3 sequences listed, roughly 94% were seen once. V lost 6 bases to trimming and J lost 2 bases, with 20 bases between them. The germline CDR1 and CDR2 sequences are MNHNY and SVGAGI (reference sequence). CDR3 size: 16 residues.

Sample: CD4+ T cells from PBMCs. The sequence was collected from a human donor in good health. This chain connects TRBV6-6 to TRBJ2-7; D may be TRBD2 (5 bases). This chain's CDR3 is CASRSDGGLNPYEQYF. The CDR3 DNA reads as TGTGCCAGCAGATCGGACGGCGGGCTAAATCCCTACGAGCAGTACTTC.